One and the same sample provided the 6 T cell receptor beta chains below, sequenced in a study of resident and recirculating memory T cells in vitiligo. The assay was immunoSEQ multiplex PCR, and TCRdb's table has in-frame clones only and misses some. The top ten hold over 4% of the sample, which has tens of thousands of clones, approximately 90% seen once. The sample was blood. These receptors all come from a male donor with vitiligo.

The chain recombines TRBV9 with TRBJ1-4; D not certain. Germline values: CDR1 SGDLS, CDR2 YYNGEE. This CDR3 contains 13 residues. Trimming left V 3 bases short and J 4 bases short, with 7 bases between. CDR3 sequence (DNA): TGTGCCAGCAGCGACCGGGGTAATGAAAAACTGTTTTTT. As protein: CASSDRGNEKLFF.

The chain employs TRBV4-3 and TRBJ1-4, with 7 bases matching TRBD1. Germline-derived CDR1 and CDR2 are LGHNA and YSLEER. Germline trimming cut 4 bases from V and 0 bases from J; bases unmatched to any gene: 5. This CDR3 is 16 amino acids long. CDR3: CASSPGQEPTNEKLFF. The CDR3 DNA is TGCGCCAGCAGCCCCGGACAGGAACCAACTAATGAAAAACTGTTTTTT.

This chain uses TRBV9 with TRBJ2-1; 10 nucleotides agree with TRBD2. Germline CDR1 SGDLS, CDR2 YYNGEE. CDR3 length: 16 amino acids. Losses at the gene ends were 0 bases for V and 7 bases for J; bases not matched to a gene: 7. The CDR3 loop is CASSVGAGAGGNEQFF. In nucleotides, the CDR3 is TGTGCCAGCAGCGTAGGGGCTGGAGCGGGGGGGAATGAGCAGTTCTTC.

This clone was found once. The V gene is TRBV25-1, the J gene TRBJ1-6, with 8 nucleotides matching TRBD1. This CDR3 has 14 residues. The ends lost 6 bases at V and 6 bases at J; junction bases unmatched: 4. Germline CDR1 reads MGHDK; CDR2 reads SYGVNS. The CDR3 nucleotides read TGTGCCAGCAGCAGGACAGGGTTTAATTCACCCCTCCACTTT. Its translation: CASSRTGFNSPLHF.

V usage is TRBV19 and J usage is TRBJ2-1, with D possibly matching TRBD1 (5 bases). The CDR3 loop spans 15 amino acids. V lost 7 bases, J lost 1 base, and 14 bases lay in between. Germline V gene lookup returns CDR1 LNHDA and CDR2 SQIVND (reference sequence). The CDR3, as DNA: TGTGCCAGTACGCTGACCAGGGATTCCTACAATGAGCAGTTCTTC. This codes for CASTLTRDSYNEQFF. The whole variable domain, filled in from reference TRBV19 and TRBJ2-1, reads DGGITQSPKYLFRKEGQNVTLSCEQNLNHDAMYWYRQDPGQGLRLIYYSQIVNDFQKGDIAEGYSVSREKKESFPLTVTSAQKNPTAFYLCASTLTRDSYNEQFFGPGTRLTVL.

This CDR3 is CASSKTGFWPGELFF. In nucleotides, the CDR3 is TGTGCCAGCAGCAAGACAGGCTTTTGGCCCGGGGAGCTGTTTTTT. The V call is TRBV5-6, the J call TRBJ2-2; tentatively, D is TRBD1 (6 bases). The CDR3 has 15 amino acids. CDR1 SGHDT and CDR2 YYEEEE come from the germline V gene. The germline V and J ends were trimmed by 4 bases and 6 bases, with 16 bases remaining between them.